Shown below are 17 T cell receptor beta chains from a single sample sequenced in a study of blood T cell repertoires in COVID-19. Repertoires were generated with immunoSEQ multiplex PCR, while TCRdb's copy carries only in-frame clones and drops some. The table lists roughly 100,000 clones, 85% of them singletons. The sequenced material came from peripheral blood. The receptor set was obtained from a woman in her 70s with active or convalescent COVID-19.

This clone has only a few counts. One end of the junction fails to match germline, which may point to a read error. The genes are TRBV7-9 and TRBJ2-5; 8 bases match TRBD1. There are 13 residues in the CDR3. Germline CDR1 and CDR2: SEHNR and FQNEAQ (reference sequence). The CDR3 region is CASSFPGGFHSDF. For the CDR3, the DNA is TGTGCCAGCAGCTTTCCAGGGGGCTTCCATTCGGACTTC.

CDR3 residues: CSVGPGQGASGYTF. DNA for the CDR3: TGCAGCGTTGGTCCGGGACAGGGGGCGAGTGGCTACACCTTC. The chain is built from TRBV29-1 and TRBJ1-2; 12 bases line up with TRBD1. Germline values: CDR1 SQVTM, CDR2 ANQGSEA. CDR3 length: 14 residues. V was pared by 4 bases and J by 7 bases, with 7 bases of the junction left unmatched. The full variable domain, with the rest looked up from reference TRBV29-1 and TRBJ1-2, is SAVISQKPSRDICQRGTSLTIQCQVDSQVTMMFWYRQQPGQSLTLIATANQGSEATYESGFVIDKFPISRPNLTFSTLTVSNMSPEDSSIYLCSVGPGQGASGYTFGSGTRLTVV.

There are a few counts of this clone. The chain combines TRBV11-2 with TRBJ1-3, with D possibly TRBD1 on 6 matching bases. Germline CDR1 SGHAT, CDR2 FQNNGV. CDR3 length equals 15 residues. V lost 2 bases and J 4 bases, leaving 12 bases between the germline ends. The CDR3 here is CASSLTRGQGNTIYF. The DNA of the CDR3 is TGTGCCAGCAGCTTAACCCGCGGACAGGGAAACACCATATATTTT.

This chain links TRBV5-1 with TRBJ2-3, with 8 bases that match TRBD1. The CDR3 consists of 14 residues. V gave up 4 bases and J gave up 3 bases; unmatched junction bases: 4. Germline-derived CDR1 and CDR2 are SGHRS and YFSETQ. Here the CDR3 reads CASSRGQGTDTQYF. The CDR3 DNA is TGCGCCAGCAGCCGTGGACAGGGAACAGATACGCAGTATTTT.

The rearrangement joins TRBV4-3 to TRBJ1-6, with D uncertain. This CDR3 spans 15 amino acids. The germline CDR1 and CDR2 sequences are LGHNA and YSLEER. With 0 bases removed from V and 8 bases from J, the gap between germline ends came to 11 bases. DNA for the CDR3: TGCGCCAGCAGCCAAGATTCGTCAGGCGATTCACCCCTCCACTTT. Translated: CASSQDSSGDSPLHF.

The genes are TRBV24-1 and TRBJ1-4; D is undetermined. Germline V gene sequence: CDR1 KGHDR, CDR2 SFDVKD. V dropped 3 bases and J dropped 4 bases, with 14 bases sitting between them. The CDR3 runs 16 residues. The CDR3 nucleotides read TGTGCCACCAGTGATAACCGAGGAGATAATAATGAAAAACTGTTTTTT. Protein: CATSDNRGDNNEKLFF.

CDR3 sequence: CASSQAGTGTYEQYF. CDR3 sequence (DNA): TGTGCCAGCAGCCAAGCCGGAACCGGGACCTACGAGCAGTACTTC. V is TRBV3-1 (or the pseudogene TRBV3-2) and J is TRBJ2-7; a weak D match, TRBD2 (5 bases). The CDR3 runs to 15 residues. Germline-derived CDR1 and CDR2 are LGHDT and YNNKEL (reference sequence). Trimming took 1 base from V and 2 from J, leaving 12 bases between them.

This clone has just one count. This rearrangement joins TRBV7-6 to TRBJ1-3; 8 bases are a match to TRBD1. This CDR3 spans 15 amino acids. With V trimmed by 7 bases and J by 0 bases, 5 bases remained unmatched. Germline loops: CDR1 SGHVS, CDR2 FNYEAQ. CDR3 sequence reads: CASTIGQGSGNTIYF. CDR3 nucleotide sequence: TGTGCCAGCACCATAGGACAGGGCTCTGGAAACACCATATATTTT.

This clone has just one count. The chain is built from TRBV6-5 and TRBJ1-2, with 8 bases matching TRBD1. Germline assignment: CDR1 MNHEY and CDR2 SVGAGI. The CDR3 is 11 amino acids. Trimming at V came to 7 bases and at J to 13 bases, leaving 8 bases not matched to a gene. In DNA form, the CDR3 reads TGTGCCAGCACCGGACAGGGTATCGCCACCTTC. It codes for CASTGQGIATF.

J is TRBJ1-6 and V is TRBV7-2; D is uncertain. The CDR3 loop spans 14 amino acids. The germline V gene encodes CDR1 SGHTA and CDR2 FQGNSA. Trimming removed 1 base at V and 3 bases at J, with 4 bases between. CDR3 amino acids: CASSLVHYNSPLHF. CDR3 coding DNA: TGTGCCAGCAGCTTAGTACACTATAATTCACCCCTCCACTTT.

The chain employs TRBV7-2 and TRBJ1-2, with D possibly being TRBD1 (6 bases). There are 15 residues in the CDR3. Trimming pared 1 base from V and 4 bases from J, leaving 13 bases between. Germline V lookup: CDR1 SGHTA, CDR2 FQGNSA. CDR3 in amino acids: CASSLEGGISYGYTF. CDR3 nucleotides: TGTGCCAGCAGCTTAGAGGGGGGGATCAGCTATGGCTACACCTTC.

The chain joins TRBV3-1 (or the pseudogene TRBV3-2) to TRBJ2-1; TRBD1 matches 8 bases. Trimming removed 3 bases from V and 3 bases from J; junction bases left unmatched: 4. Germline assignment: CDR1 LGHDT and CDR2 YNNKEL (reference sequence). The CDR3 has 15 residues. The CDR3 nucleotides are TGTGCCAGCAGCCAGACAGACAGGGGCTACAATGAGCAGTTCTTC. Protein sequence: CASSQTDRGYNEQFF.

The V call is TRBV12-5, the J call TRBJ1-1; D remains unclear. CDR1 and CDR2 from the germline V gene are LGHNT and FRNRAP. The CDR3 has 15 amino acids. Trimming pared 1 base from V and 8 bases from J, leaving 17 bases between. The CDR3 sequence: CASGLAISGNSEAFF. CDR3 nucleotide sequence: TGTGCTAGTGGTTTGGCAATCTCGGGAAACAGCGAAGCTTTCTTT.

For the CDR3, the DNA is TGTGCCAGCAGCAAAGCGCTTTCACAGGGGCGCGGCTACACCTTC. Translation gives CASSKALSQGRGYTF. The chain links TRBV21-1 to TRBJ1-2; TRBD1, the D gene given by the table, was not confirmed from the DNA. TRBV21-1 is deemed a pseudogene. The CDR3 loop spans 15 amino acids.

V is TRBV5-1 and J is TRBJ2-7, with no clear D. Germline V gene sequence: CDR1 SGHRS, CDR2 YFSETQ. Trimming left V 0 bases short and J 3 bases short, with 10 bases between. The CDR3 consists of 14 residues. The CDR3 loop is CASSLGPGDYEQYF. The CDR3 nucleotides are TGCGCCAGCAGCTTGGGCCCCGGAGACTACGAGCAGTACTTC.

This clone was found a few times. The genes are TRBV19 and TRBJ2-2, with 7 bases identical to TRBD2. CDR1 and CDR2 (germline): LNHDA, SQIVND (reference sequence). The length of the CDR3 is 16 residues. V was pared by 5 bases and J by 0 bases, with 6 bases of the junction left unmatched. DNA for the CDR3: TGTGCCAGTAGTTTGACTAGCCACTCGAACACCGGGGAGCTGTTTTTT. This sequence encodes CASSLTSHSNTGELFF.

CDR3 in amino acids: CASSLEGQVNTEAFF. The CDR3 region has the DNA TGCGCCAGCAGCTTGGAGGGACAGGTGAACACTGAAGCTTTCTTT. The chain links TRBV5-1 to TRBJ1-1, with 8 nucleotides matching TRBD1. The CDR3 is 15 residues long. Germline V lookup: CDR1 SGHRS, CDR2 YFSETQ. The V segment lost 0 bases and the J segment 0 bases; nucleotides outside the gene matches: 1.